A few counts support the clone carrying this T cell receptor (beta chain). The antigen remains undetermined. The sample is drawn from a study of blood T cells in healthy people across ages. Study results and limitations: Changes seen in expanded clonotypes were possibly confounded by donor CMV status left unknown.

Sample-barcoded 5' priming and a J-beta primer mix drove a second PCR of about 6 to 12 cycles. TCRdb ran MiXCR on the 5' RACE reads and lists one entry per CDR3 protein. In the table there are 800,000 to 950,000 distinct CDR3 sequences, roughly 29% of which are singletons. These data were likewise used in another study, on T cells of mothers and their children.

The receptor was isolated from a middle-aged woman in good health. The sample comprised blood.

The CDR3 nucleotides read TGTGCCAGCAGCTTACAGGGCGGATCTAGCACAGATACGCAGTATTTT. It translates to CASSLQGGSSTDTQYF. This chain links TRBV12-3 or TRBV12-4 with TRBJ2-3; a possible D gene is TRBD1 (6 bases). V was cut by 6 bases and J by 0 bases, with 16 bases left in between. This CDR3 spans 16 amino acids.